This TCR beta chain is drawn from a study of control samples from healthy donors and cancer patients. Some clones are missing from TCRdb's copy, which holds only in-frame ones; the method was immunoSEQ multiplex PCR. The sample consists of approximately 170,000 clones, roughly 88% of them appearing once. CDR1 is SEHNR, CDR2 FQNEAQ, per germline (reference sequence). V was clipped by 1 base and J by 7 bases, with 9 bases between them. The CDR3 loop spans 13 amino acids. The material sequenced was blood. The V call is TRBV7-9, the J call TRBJ2-3; no clear D gene. The TCR sequence derives from a woman in her 30s in good health. The CDR3 coding sequence is TGTGCCAGCAGCTTAGATGAGGCAAATACGCAGTATTTT. Residues: CASSLDEANTQYF. The complete variable domain, with remaining parts taken from reference TRBV7-9 and TRBJ2-3, reads DTGVSQNPRHKITKRGQNVTFRCDPISEHNRLYWYRQTLGQGPEFLTYFQNEAQLEKSRLLSDRFSAERPKGSFSTLEIQRTEQGDSAMYLCASSLDEANTQYFGPGTRLTVL.